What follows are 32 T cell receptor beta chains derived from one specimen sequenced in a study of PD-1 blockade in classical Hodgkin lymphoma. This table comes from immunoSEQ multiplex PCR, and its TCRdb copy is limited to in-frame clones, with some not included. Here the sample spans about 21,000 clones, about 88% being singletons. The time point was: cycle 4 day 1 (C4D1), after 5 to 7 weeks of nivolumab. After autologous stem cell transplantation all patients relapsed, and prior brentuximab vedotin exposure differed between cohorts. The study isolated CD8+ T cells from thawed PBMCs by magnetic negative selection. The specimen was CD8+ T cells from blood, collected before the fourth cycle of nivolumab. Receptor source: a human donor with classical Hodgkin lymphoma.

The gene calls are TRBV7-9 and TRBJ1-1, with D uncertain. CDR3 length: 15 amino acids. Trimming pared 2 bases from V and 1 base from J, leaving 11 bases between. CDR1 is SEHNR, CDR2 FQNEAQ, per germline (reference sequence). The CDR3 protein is CASSLYIGGNTEAFF. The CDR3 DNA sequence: TGTGCCAGCAGCTTATATATCGGCGGGAACACTGAAGCTTTCTTT.

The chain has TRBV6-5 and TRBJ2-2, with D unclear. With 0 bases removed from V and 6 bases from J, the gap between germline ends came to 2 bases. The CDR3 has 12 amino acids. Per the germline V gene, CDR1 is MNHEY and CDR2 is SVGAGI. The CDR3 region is CASSYSAGELFF. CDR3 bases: TGTGCCAGCAGTTACTCGGCCGGGGAGCTGTTTTTT.

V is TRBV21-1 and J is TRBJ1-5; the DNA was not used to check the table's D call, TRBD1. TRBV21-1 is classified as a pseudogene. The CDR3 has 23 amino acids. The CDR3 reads CASSKGTKGTTTLLCYRNQPQHF. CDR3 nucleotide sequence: TGTGCCAGCAGCAAAGGCACCAAGGGGACAACCACCCTCTTGTGTTATCGCAATCAGCCCCAGCATTTT.

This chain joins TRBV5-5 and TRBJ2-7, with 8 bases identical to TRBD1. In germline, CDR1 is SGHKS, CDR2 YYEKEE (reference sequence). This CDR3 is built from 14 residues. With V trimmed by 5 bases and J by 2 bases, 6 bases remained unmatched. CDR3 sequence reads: CASSSDRGTYEQYF. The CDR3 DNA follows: TGTGCCAGCAGTTCCGACAGGGGCACCTACGAGCAGTACTTC.

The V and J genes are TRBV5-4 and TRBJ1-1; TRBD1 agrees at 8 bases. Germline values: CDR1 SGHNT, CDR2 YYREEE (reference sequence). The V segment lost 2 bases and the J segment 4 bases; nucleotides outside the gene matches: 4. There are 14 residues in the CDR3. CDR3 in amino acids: CASSLQGGGTEAFF. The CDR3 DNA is TGTGCCAGCAGCTTACAGGGGGGGGGCACTGAAGCTTTCTTT.

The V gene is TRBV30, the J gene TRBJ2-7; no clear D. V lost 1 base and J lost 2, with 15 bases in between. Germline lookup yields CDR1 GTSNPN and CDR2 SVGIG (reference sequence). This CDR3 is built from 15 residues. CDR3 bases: TGTGCCTGGAGTGCGAAGGACCGTTATCCCTACGAGCAGTACTTC. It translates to CAWSAKDRYPYEQYF. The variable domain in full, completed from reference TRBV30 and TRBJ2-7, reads SQTIHQWPATLVQPVGSPLSLECTVEGTSNPNLYWYRQAAGRGLQLLFYSVGIGQISSEVPQNLSASRPQDRQFILSSKKLLLSDSGFYLCAWSAKDRYPYEQYFGPGTRLTVT.

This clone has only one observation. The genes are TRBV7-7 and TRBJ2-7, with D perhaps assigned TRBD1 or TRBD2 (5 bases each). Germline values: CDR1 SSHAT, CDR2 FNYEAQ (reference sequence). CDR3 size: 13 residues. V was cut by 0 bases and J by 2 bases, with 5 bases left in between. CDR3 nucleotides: TGTGCCAGCAGCTTAGCGGGACCCTACGAGCAGTACTTC. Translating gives CASSLAGPYEQYF. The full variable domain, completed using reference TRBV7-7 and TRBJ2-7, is GAGVSQSPRYKVTKRGQDVTLRCDPISSHATLYWYQQALGQGPEFLTYFNYEAQPDKSGLPSDRFSAERPEGSISTLTIQRTEQRDSAMYRCASSLAGPYEQYFGPGTRLTVT.

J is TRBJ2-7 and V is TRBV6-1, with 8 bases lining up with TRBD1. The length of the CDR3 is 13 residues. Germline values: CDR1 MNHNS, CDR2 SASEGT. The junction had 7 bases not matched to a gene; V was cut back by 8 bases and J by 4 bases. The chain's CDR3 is CASRGTGVYEQYF. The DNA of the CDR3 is TGTGCCAGCCGAGGGACAGGCGTTTACGAGCAGTACTTC.

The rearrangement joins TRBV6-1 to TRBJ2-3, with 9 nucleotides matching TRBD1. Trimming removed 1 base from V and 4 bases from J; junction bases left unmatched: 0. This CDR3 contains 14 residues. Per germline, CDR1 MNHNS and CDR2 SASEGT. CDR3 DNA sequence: TGTGCCAGCAGTGAAGGACAGGGGGCAGATACGCAGTATTTT. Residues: CASSEGQGADTQYF.

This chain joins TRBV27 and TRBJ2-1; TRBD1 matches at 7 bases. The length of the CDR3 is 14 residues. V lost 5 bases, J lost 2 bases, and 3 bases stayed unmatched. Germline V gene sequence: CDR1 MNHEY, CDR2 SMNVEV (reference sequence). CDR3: CASSLGQAYNEQFF. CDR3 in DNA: TGTGCCAGCAGTCTCGGACAGGCCTACAATGAGCAGTTCTTC.

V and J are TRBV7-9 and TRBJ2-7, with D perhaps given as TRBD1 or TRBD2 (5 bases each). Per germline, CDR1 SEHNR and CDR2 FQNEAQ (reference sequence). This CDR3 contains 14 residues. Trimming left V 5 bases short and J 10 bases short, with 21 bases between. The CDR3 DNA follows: TGTGCCAGCAGCCCATCAACTGGGACGGATAAACAGTACTTC. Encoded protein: CASSPSTGTDKQYF.

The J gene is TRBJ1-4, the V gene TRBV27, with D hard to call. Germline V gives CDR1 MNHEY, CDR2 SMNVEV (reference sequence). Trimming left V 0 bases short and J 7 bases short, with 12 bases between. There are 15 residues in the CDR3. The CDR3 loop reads CASSLSVYLAEKLFF. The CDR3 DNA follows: TGTGCCAGCAGTTTATCGGTTTATTTGGCTGAAAAACTGTTTTTT.

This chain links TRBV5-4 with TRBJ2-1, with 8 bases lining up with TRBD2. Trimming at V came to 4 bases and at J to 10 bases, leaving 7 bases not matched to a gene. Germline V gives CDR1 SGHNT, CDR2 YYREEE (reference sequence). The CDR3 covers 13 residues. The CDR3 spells CASSVWTSQEQFF. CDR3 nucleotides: TGTGCCAGCAGCGTATGGACTAGCCAAGAGCAGTTCTTC. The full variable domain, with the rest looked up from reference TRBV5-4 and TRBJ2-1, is ETGVTQSPTHLIKTRGQQVTLRCSSQSGHNTVSWYQQALGQGPQFIFQYYREEENGRGNFPPRFSGLQFPNYSSELNVNALELDDSALYLCASSVWTSQEQFFGPGTRLTVL.

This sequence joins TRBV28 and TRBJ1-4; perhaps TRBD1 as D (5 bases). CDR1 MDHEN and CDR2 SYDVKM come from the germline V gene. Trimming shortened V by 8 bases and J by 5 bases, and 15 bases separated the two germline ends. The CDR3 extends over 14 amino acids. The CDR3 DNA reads TGTGCCAGCGTGGGGCACAGTGACAATGAAAAACTGTTTTTT. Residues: CASVGHSDNEKLFF.

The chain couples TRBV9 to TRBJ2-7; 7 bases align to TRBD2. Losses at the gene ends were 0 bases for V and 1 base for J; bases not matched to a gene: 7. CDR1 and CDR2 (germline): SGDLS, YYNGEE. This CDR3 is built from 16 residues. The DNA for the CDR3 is TGTGCCAGCAGCGTAGGTTCTGAGCGGGGATCCTACGAGCAGTACTTC. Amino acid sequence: CASSVGSERGSYEQYF.

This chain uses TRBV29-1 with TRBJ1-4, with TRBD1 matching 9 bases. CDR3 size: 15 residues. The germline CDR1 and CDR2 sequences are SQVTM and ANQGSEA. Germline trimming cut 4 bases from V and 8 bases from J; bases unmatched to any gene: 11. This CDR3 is CSVGGQGGLYEKLFF. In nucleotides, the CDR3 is TGCAGCGTTGGGGGACAGGGCGGTTTGTACGAAAAACTGTTTTTT. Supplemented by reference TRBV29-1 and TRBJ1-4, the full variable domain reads SAVISQKPSRDICQRGTSLTIQCQVDSQVTMMFWYRQQPGQSLTLIATANQGSEATYESGFVIDKFPISRPNLTFSTLTVSNMSPEDSSIYLCSVGGQGGLYEKLFFGSGTQLSVL.

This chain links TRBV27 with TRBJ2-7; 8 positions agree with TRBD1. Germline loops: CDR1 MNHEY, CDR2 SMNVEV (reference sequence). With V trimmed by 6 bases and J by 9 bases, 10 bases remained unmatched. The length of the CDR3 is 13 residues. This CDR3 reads CASSTGQANAQYF. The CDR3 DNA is TGTGCCAGCAGCACGGGACAGGCTAACGCGCAGTACTTC.

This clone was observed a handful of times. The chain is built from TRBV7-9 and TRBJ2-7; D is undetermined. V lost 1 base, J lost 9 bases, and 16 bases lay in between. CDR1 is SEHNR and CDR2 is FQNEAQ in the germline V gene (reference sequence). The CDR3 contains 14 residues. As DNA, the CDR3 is TGTGCCAGCAGCTTAGGTTCCGACGCCGTCGGGCAGTACTTC. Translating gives CASSLGSDAVGQYF.

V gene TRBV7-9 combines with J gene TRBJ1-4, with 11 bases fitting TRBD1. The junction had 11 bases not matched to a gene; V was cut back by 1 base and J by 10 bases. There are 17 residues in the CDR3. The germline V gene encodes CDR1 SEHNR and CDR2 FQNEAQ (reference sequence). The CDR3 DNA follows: TGTGCCAGCAGCTTAGTAGGACAGGGGGCGCTTCGAGCAAAACTGTTTTTT. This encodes CASSLVGQGALRAKLFF.

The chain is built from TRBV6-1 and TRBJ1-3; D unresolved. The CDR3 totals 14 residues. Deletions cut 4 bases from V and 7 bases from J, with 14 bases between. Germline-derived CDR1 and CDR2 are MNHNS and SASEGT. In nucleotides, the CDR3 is TGTGCCAGCAGTGTCCCGAGTCTCCGGAACACCATATATTTT. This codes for CASSVPSLRNTIYF.

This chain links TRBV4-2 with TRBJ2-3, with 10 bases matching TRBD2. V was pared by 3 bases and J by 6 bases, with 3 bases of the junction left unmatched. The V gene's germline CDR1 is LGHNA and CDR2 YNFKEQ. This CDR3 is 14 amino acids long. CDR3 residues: CASSHASGSDTQYF. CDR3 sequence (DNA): TGTGCCAGCAGCCATGCTAGCGGGAGTGATACGCAGTATTTT.

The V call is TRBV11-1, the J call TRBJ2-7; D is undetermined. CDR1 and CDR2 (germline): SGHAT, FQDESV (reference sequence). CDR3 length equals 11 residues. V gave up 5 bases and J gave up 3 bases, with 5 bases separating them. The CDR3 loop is CASSLDYEQYF. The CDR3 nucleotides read TGTGCCAGCAGCCTAGACTACGAGCAGTACTTC.

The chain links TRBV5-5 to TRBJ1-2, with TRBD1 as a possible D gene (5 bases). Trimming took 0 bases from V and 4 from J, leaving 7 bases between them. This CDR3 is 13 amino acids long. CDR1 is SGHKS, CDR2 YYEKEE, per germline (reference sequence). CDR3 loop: CASSLATAYGYTF. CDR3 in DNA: TGTGCCAGCAGCTTGGCGACAGCCTATGGCTACACCTTC. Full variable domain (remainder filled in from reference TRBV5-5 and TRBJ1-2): DAGVTQSPTHLIKTRGQQVTLRCSPISGHKSVSWYQQVLGQGPQFIFQYYEKEERGRGNFPDRFSARQFPNYSSELNVNALLLGDSALYLCASSLATAYGYTFGSGTRLTVV.

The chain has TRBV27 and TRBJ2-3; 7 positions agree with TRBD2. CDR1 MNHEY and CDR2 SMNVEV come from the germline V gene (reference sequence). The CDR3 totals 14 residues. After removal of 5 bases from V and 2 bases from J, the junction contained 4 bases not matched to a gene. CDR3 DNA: TGTGCCAGCAGTACCGGGACTAACACAGATACGCAGTATTTT. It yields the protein CASSTGTNTDTQYF.

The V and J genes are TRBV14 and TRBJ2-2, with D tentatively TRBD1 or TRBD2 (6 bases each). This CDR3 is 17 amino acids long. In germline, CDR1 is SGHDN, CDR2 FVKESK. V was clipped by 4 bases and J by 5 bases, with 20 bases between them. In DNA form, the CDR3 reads TGTGCCAGCAGCCCCTATAGGACGGGGGCGTGGACCGGGGAGCTGTTTTTT. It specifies CASSPYRTGAWTGELFF. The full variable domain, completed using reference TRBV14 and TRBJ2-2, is EAGVTQFPSHSVIEKGQTVTLRCDPISGHDNLYWYRRVMGKEIKFLLHFVKESKQDESGMPNNRFLAERTGGTYSTLKVQPAELEDSGVYFCASSPYRTGAWTGELFFGEGSRLTVL.

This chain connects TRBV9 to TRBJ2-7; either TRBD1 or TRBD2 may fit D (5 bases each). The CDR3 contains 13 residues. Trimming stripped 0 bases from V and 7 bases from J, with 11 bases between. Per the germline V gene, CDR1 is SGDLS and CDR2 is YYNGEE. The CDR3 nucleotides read TGTGCCAGCAGCGTAGTTGAGGGGCGGGAGCAGTACTTC. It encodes CASSVVEGREQYF.

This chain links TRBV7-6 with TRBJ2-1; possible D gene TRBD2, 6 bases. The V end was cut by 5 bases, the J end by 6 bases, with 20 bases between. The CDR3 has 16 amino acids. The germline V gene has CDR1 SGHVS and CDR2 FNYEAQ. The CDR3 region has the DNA TGTGCCAGCAGCATCTGGGACTTCGGCGTCTCCAATGAGCAGTTCTTC. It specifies CASSIWDFGVSNEQFF.

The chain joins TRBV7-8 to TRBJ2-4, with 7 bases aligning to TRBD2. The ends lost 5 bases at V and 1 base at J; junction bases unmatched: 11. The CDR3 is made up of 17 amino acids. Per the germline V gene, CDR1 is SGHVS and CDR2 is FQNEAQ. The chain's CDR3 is CASSQGLVGGAKNIQYF. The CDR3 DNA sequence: TGTGCCAGCAGCCAAGGACTAGTGGGTGGGGCCAAAAACATTCAGTACTTC.

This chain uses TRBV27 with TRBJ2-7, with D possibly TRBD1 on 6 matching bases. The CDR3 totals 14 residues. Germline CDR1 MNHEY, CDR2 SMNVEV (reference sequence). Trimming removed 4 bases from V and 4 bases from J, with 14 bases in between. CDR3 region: CASSSTGSRYEQYF. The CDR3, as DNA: TGTGCCAGCAGTTCAACAGGGAGTAGGTACGAGCAGTACTTC.

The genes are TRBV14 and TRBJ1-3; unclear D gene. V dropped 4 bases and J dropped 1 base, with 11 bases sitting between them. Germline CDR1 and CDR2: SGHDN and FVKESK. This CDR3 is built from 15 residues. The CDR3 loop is CASSRVGESGNTIYF. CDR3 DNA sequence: TGTGCCAGCAGCCGTGTCGGGGAATCTGGAAACACCATATATTTT.

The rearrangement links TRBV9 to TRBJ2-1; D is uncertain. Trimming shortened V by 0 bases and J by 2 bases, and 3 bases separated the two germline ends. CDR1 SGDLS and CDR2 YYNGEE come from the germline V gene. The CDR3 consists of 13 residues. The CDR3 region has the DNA TGTGCCAGCAGCGTAGCTACCTACAATGAGCAGTTCTTC. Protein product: CASSVATYNEQFF.

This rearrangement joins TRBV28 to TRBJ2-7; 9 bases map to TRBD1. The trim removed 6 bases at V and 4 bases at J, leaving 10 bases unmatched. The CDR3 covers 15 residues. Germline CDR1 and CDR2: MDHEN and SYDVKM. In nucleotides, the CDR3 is TGTGCCAGCAGCTATGGCCCGGGACAGGGTTACGAGCAGTACTTC. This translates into CASSYGPGQGYEQYF.